Shown below are 32 T cell receptor beta chains from a single sample sequenced in a study of PD-L1 blockade in urothelial cancer. Described time point: pretreatment peripheral blood. TCRdb's copy holds only in-frame clones and misses some; the assay was immunoSEQ multiplex PCR. The sample includes about 37,000 clones, approximately 87% seen only once; the top ten take more than 15%. The material was PBMCs, obtained around atezolizumab (anti-PD-L1) treatment. Receptor source: a man in his 60s with urothelial cancer.

V gene TRBV6-6 combines with J gene TRBJ1-2, with D uncertain. The ends were cut back, 0 bases at V and 2 bases at J, with 10 bases in the middle. Germline V gene lookup returns CDR1 MNHNY and CDR2 SVGAGI (reference sequence). There are 15 residues in the CDR3. CDR3 in amino acids: CASSYSAGKNYGYTF. CDR3 nucleotides: TGTGCCAGCAGTTACTCGGCAGGCAAAAACTATGGCTACACCTTC.

The genes are TRBV4-2 and TRBJ2-1, with TRBD1 matching over 11 bases. J gave up 2 bases and V 1 base, and 13 bases lay outside the gene matches. This CDR3 comprises 20 residues. Germline V CDR1 and CDR2: LGHNA, YNFKEQ. The CDR3 protein is CASSQVGQGALTRTYNEQFF. The CDR3 DNA is TGTGCCAGCAGCCAAGTTGGACAGGGGGCGTTAACGAGGACCTACAATGAGCAGTTCTTC.

J is TRBJ2-5 and V is TRBV29-1; D is unclear. CDR1 SQVTM and CDR2 ANQGSEA come from the germline V gene. The CDR3 spans 11 residues. V dropped 3 bases and J dropped 5 bases, with 7 bases sitting between them. The CDR3: CSVDQRETQYF. Here the CDR3 DNA reads TGCAGCGTTGACCAGAGGGAGACCCAGTACTTC.

The gene calls are TRBV27 and TRBJ2-2; 12 bases align to TRBD2. In germline, CDR1 is MNHEY, CDR2 SMNVEV (reference sequence). The CDR3 consists of 18 residues. The ends lost 3 bases at V and 5 bases at J; junction bases unmatched: 10. CDR3: CASSFFGTSGLVTGELFF. The CDR3 DNA sequence: TGTGCCAGCAGTTTCTTTGGGACTAGCGGGTTGGTAACCGGGGAGCTGTTTTTT.

This chain connects TRBV6-6 to TRBJ2-2; 8 positions agree with TRBD1. V was pared by 6 bases and J by 5 bases, with 5 bases of the junction left unmatched. This CDR3 is 14 amino acids long. Per the germline V gene, CDR1 is MNHNY and CDR2 is SVGAGI (reference sequence). CDR3 in DNA: TGTGCCAGCAGATACAGGGGGTTGACCGGGGAGCTGTTTTTT. It specifies CASRYRGLTGELFF.

The genes are TRBV5-4 and TRBJ2-3; TRBD2 agrees at 8 bases. The CDR3 contains 17 residues. Losses at the gene ends were 1 base for V and 1 base for J; bases not matched to a gene: 8. Germline assignment: CDR1 SGHNT and CDR2 YYREEE (reference sequence). In nucleotides, the CDR3 is TGTGCCAGCAGCTTGCCACCCAGCGGGAGTGGCACAGATACGCAGTATTTT. Translated, it gives CASSLPPSGSGTDTQYF.

This chain links TRBV19 with TRBJ1-1; 7 bases map to TRBD1. The CDR3 is made up of 14 amino acids. Germline CDR1 LNHDA, CDR2 SQIVND (reference sequence). With 3 bases clipped from V and 3 bases from J, the junction kept 4 bases outside the gene matches. In DNA, the CDR3 is TGTGCCAGTAGTATGAGGGGGCGCGACACTGAAGCTTTCTTT. Encoded protein: CASSMRGRDTEAFF. Combining the CDR3 with reference TRBV19 and TRBJ1-1 gives the whole variable domain DGGITQSPKYLFRKEGQNVTLSCEQNLNHDAMYWYRQDPGQGLRLIYYSQIVNDFQKGDIAEGYSVSREKKESFPLTVTSAQKNPTAFYLCASSMRGRDTEAFFGQGTRLTVV.

V and J are TRBV5-1 and TRBJ2-1, with D tentatively TRBD2 (5 bases). Per the germline V gene, CDR1 is SGHRS and CDR2 is YFSETQ. Between the trimmed V and J ends, which lost 1 base and 1 base, there was a span of 12 bases. The CDR3 has 16 amino acids. The CDR3 protein is CASSLRGEGSYNEQFF. In DNA form, the CDR3 reads TGCGCCAGCAGCTTGCGGGGTGAGGGTTCCTACAATGAGCAGTTCTTC.

Turning to this clone: The junction departs from germline at one end; a sequencing error may be responsible. The chain combines TRBV6-6 with TRBJ2-4; TRBD1 matches 12 bases. Germline CDR1 is MNHNY and CDR2 is SVGAGI (reference sequence). The CDR3 runs 16 residues. The CDR3: CAGGTGGAGAKNIQYF. CDR3 nucleotides: TGCGCAGGGGGGACAGGGGGCGCGGGGGCCAAAAACATTCAGTACTTC.

This clone was picked up one time. J is TRBJ1-1 and V is TRBV6-8; the D gene is possibly TRBD1 (6 bases). From germline, CDR1 is MNHGY and CDR2 SAAAGT. This CDR3 has 16 residues. V lost 1 base and J lost 8, with 20 bases in between. CDR3 sequence: CASSYFRAGAGGEAFF. DNA of the CDR3: TGTGCCAGCAGTTACTTTCGGGCGGGGGCCGGTGGGGAAGCTTTCTTT.

J is TRBJ1-6 and V is TRBV4-1, with unresolved D. Germline CDR1 reads MGHRA; CDR2 reads YSYEKL. CDR3 length: 18 residues. Trimming pared 1 base from V and 0 bases from J, leaving 13 bases between. CDR3 sequence reads: CASSQGPRRSSYNSPLHF. The CDR3 bases are TGCGCCAGCAGCCAAGGACCGCGGAGGAGCTCCTATAATTCACCCCTCCACTTT.

The chain combines TRBV7-3 with TRBJ2-6; TRBD2 aligns across 9 bases. V shed 2 bases, J shed 0 bases, and the junction held 2 bases outside the gene matches. The CDR3 consists of 17 residues. Germline loops: CDR1 SGHTA, CDR2 FQGTGA. The CDR3 DNA sequence: TGTGCCAGCAGCTTAGCGGGAGGGTTCTCTGGGGCCAACGTCCTGACTTTC. It specifies CASSLAGGFSGANVLTF.

This clone turned up a few times. The chain is built from TRBV28 and TRBJ2-1, with 7 nucleotides matching TRBD2. After removal of 5 bases from V and 4 bases from J, the junction contained 8 bases not matched to a gene. The CDR3 sequence is 15 residues long. The germline gives CDR1 MDHEN, CDR2 SYDVKM. The chain's CDR3 is CASSTLKRGYNEQFF. The CDR3 nucleotides are TGTGCCAGCAGTACGCTGAAGCGGGGATACAATGAGCAGTTCTTC.

The genes are TRBV7-9 and TRBJ2-7, with TRBD1 matching 9 bases. V shed 0 bases, J shed 8 bases, and the junction held 5 bases outside the gene matches. CDR3 length equals 14 residues. Germline V CDR1 and CDR2: SEHNR, FQNEAQ (reference sequence). The CDR3 DNA reads as TGTGCCAGCAGCTTAGCGGACAGGGGCGCAAAGCAGTACTTC. Its protein product is CASSLADRGAKQYF. Full variable domain (rest looked up from reference TRBV7-9 and TRBJ2-7): DTGVSQNPRHKITKRGQNVTFRCDPISEHNRLYWYRQTLGQGPEFLTYFQNEAQLEKSRLLSDRFSAERPKGSFSTLEIQRTEQGDSAMYLCASSLADRGAKQYFGPGTRLTVT.

The rearrangement joins TRBV5-6 to TRBJ2-1; the D is unclear. Looked up from germline, CDR1 is SGHDT and CDR2 is YYEEEE. This CDR3 has 13 residues. V lost 0 bases, J lost 3 bases, and 4 bases lay in between. The CDR3 loop reads CASSLAVYNEQFF. Written as DNA, the CDR3 is TGTGCCAGCAGCTTGGCCGTCTACAATGAGCAGTTCTTC.

The J gene is TRBJ2-4, the V gene TRBV9; D remains ambiguous. This CDR3 spans 15 amino acids. V lost 3 bases and J lost 1, with 11 bases in between. Germline V gives CDR1 SGDLS, CDR2 YYNGEE. DNA of the CDR3: TGTGCCAGCAGCGGGCCTCTCTTTGCCAAAAACATTCAGTACTTC. Translated, it gives CASSGPLFAKNIQYF.

As concerns this clone: The junction departs from germline at one end; a sequencing error may be responsible. The V gene is TRBV7-7, the J gene TRBJ2-2; D might be TRBD1 (5 bases). In germline, CDR1 is SSHAT, CDR2 FNYEAQ (reference sequence). CDR3 length equals 13 residues. Written as DNA, the CDR3 is TGTGCTAGCAGTCGAGACAGTTCCGGGGAGCTGTTTTTT. It yields the protein CASSRDSSGELFF.

The rearrangement uses TRBV7-8 and TRBJ2-3; 8 bases map to TRBD1. The CDR3 is made up of 15 amino acids. The germline V gene has CDR1 SGHVS and CDR2 FQNEAQ. V gave up 5 bases and J gave up 2 bases; unmatched junction bases: 6. The CDR3, as DNA: TGTGCCAGCAGCCCCTGGACAGGGACCACAGATACGCAGTATTTT. The encoded protein is CASSPWTGTTDTQYF.

The chain employs TRBV11-2 and TRBJ1-2, with 8 positions matching TRBD1. There are 15 residues in the CDR3. Germline CDR1 is SGHAT and CDR2 is FQNNGV. Trimming took 1 base from V and 5 from J; bases not matched to a gene: 6. CDR3 sequence: CASSLAGQVEYGYTF. The CDR3 nucleotides are TGTGCCAGCAGCTTAGCGGGACAGGTGGAATATGGCTACACCTTC.

This clone was detected a few times. V and J are TRBV10-3 and TRBJ1-5; 9 positions match TRBD1. This CDR3 has 15 residues. The germline V gene encodes CDR1 ENHRY and CDR2 SYGVKD. J was trimmed by 6 bases and V by 4 bases; bases with no gene match: 7. The CDR3 here is CAISGGQGPGQPQHF. CDR3 coding DNA: TGTGCCATCAGTGGGGGACAGGGACCGGGTCAGCCCCAGCATTTT.

V gene TRBV7-2 combines with J gene TRBJ1-1, with 9 bases identical to TRBD1. Germline loops: CDR1 SGHTA, CDR2 FQGNSA. V was pared by 10 bases and J by 4 bases, with 7 bases of the junction left unmatched. This CDR3 region has 13 residues. CDR3 residues: CATGTGTGTEAFF. As DNA, the CDR3 is TGTGCCACCGGGACAGGGACCGGCACTGAAGCTTTCTTT.

The chain uses TRBV10-3 and TRBJ2-1, with D unclear. The CDR3 covers 15 residues. Per germline, CDR1 ENHRY and CDR2 SYGVKD. Trimming took 6 bases from V and 5 from J, leaving 17 bases between them. The chain's CDR3 is CAISAFRGNDNEQFF. Here the CDR3 DNA reads TGTGCCATCAGCGCTTTTAGAGGAAACGACAATGAGCAGTTCTTC.

The V call is TRBV7-9, the J call TRBJ1-4; D unclear. This CDR3 spans 19 amino acids. V was pared by 1 base and J by 8 bases, with 26 bases between. Looked up from germline, CDR1 is SEHNR and CDR2 is FQNEAQ (reference sequence). In DNA form, the CDR3 reads TGTGCCAGCAGCTTAGTGGTTCCCAGAACCAACGCACAAACCGAAAAACTGTTTTTT. Translation: CASSLVVPRTNAQTEKLFF.

CDR3 in DNA: TGTGCCAGCAGTGACGCAGGCAGGGGGCAGTCTTTCTTT. Translating gives CASSDAGRGQSFF. The chain combines TRBV6-1 with TRBJ1-1, with 8 bases identical to TRBD1. After removal of 3 bases from V and 12 bases from J, the junction contained 9 bases not matched to a gene. CDR1 and CDR2 from the germline V gene are MNHNS and SASEGT. The CDR3 extends over 13 amino acids.

This rearrangement joins TRBV27 to TRBJ2-1, with 10 bases that match TRBD2. CDR3 length: 16 amino acids. From germline, CDR1 is MNHEY and CDR2 SMNVEV (reference sequence). The J segment lost 5 bases and the V segment lost 4 bases, leaving 8 bases of the junction unmatched. The CDR3 DNA is TGTGCCAGCAGTTATCCATCTAGCGGGAGCCACAATGAGCAGTTCTTC. As protein: CASSYPSSGSHNEQFF.

The genes are TRBV7-4 and TRBJ1-4, with D tentatively TRBD1 (5 bases). CDR3 length: 15 residues. Trimming removed 5 bases at V and 6 bases at J, with 16 bases between. Germline assignment: CDR1 SGHVT and CDR2 SQSDAQ. CDR3 loop: CASSPAGGRDEKLFF. Written as DNA, the CDR3 is TGTGCCAGCAGCCCCGCGGGGGGAAGGGATGAAAAACTGTTTTTT.

This clone came up a few times. The chain recombines TRBV7-8 with TRBJ1-4; a possible D gene is TRBD1 (5 bases). The CDR3 is 16 residues long. Trimming pared 4 bases from V and 0 bases from J, leaving 12 bases between. Germline-derived CDR1 and CDR2 are SGHVS and FQNEAQ. The DNA of the CDR3 is TGTGCCAGCAGCTCAAGGCCAGGGACAACTAATGAAAAACTGTTTTTT. This translates into CASSSRPGTTNEKLFF.

The genes are TRBV13 and TRBJ2-5; TRBD2 matches 11 bases. Trimming removed 2 bases from V and 5 bases from J; junction bases left unmatched: 4. The length of the CDR3 is 15 residues. CDR1 and CDR2 from the germline V gene are PRHDT and FYEKMQ (reference sequence). The CDR3 nucleotides read TGTGCCAGCAGCTTACGACTAGCGGGAAAGGAGACCCAGTACTTC. Translated, it gives CASSLRLAGKETQYF.

This rearrangement joins TRBV18 to TRBJ2-1, with D possibly matching TRBD2 (5 bases). Germline V gene data show CDR1 as KGHSH and CDR2 as LQKENI. Trimming stripped 4 bases from V and 7 bases from J, with 11 bases between. This CDR3 region has 13 residues. CDR3 nucleotide sequence: TGTGCCAGCTCACTTGGCGGGTGGAATGAGCAGTTCTTC. Encoded protein: CASSLGGWNEQFF.

The J gene is TRBJ2-5, the V gene TRBV10-3; 7 positions match TRBD2. The CDR3 has 17 amino acids. CDR1 is ENHRY, CDR2 SYGVKD, per germline. Trimming cost V 11 bases and J 2 bases; bases outside gene matches: 20. The CDR3 DNA sequence: TGTGCCGTACGCGGACGGCCTGGTGGGGGGGGGCAAGAGACCCAGTACTTC. As protein: CAVRGRPGGGGQETQYF.

Note on this clone: A junction boundary mismatches the germline segment, possibly from a read error. This sequence joins TRBV5-4 and TRBJ2-7; 13 bases fit TRBD2. The CDR3 is 15 residues long. Germline CDR1 is SGHNT and CDR2 is YYREEE (reference sequence). The CDR3 here is CASSGTSGTSFEQYF. As DNA, the CDR3 is TGTGCCAGCAGCGGGACTAGCGGGACGTCCTTCGAGCAGTACTTC. Full variable domain (outside the CDR3, taken from reference TRBV5-4 and TRBJ2-7): ETGVTQSPTHLIKTRGQQVTLRCSSQSGHNTVSWYQQALGQGPQFIFQYYREEENGRGNFPPRFSGLQFPNYSSELNVNALELDDSALYLCASSGTSGTSFEQYFGPGTRLTVT.

This chain connects TRBV18 to TRBJ1-3; 8 bases map to TRBD1. V dropped 6 bases and J dropped 7; count of bases not matched to a gene: 5. This CDR3 region has 13 residues. Germline CDR1 is KGHSH and CDR2 is LQKENI. CDR3 loop: CASSLDRVNTIYF. The CDR3 DNA follows: TGTGCCAGCTCGCTGGACAGGGTCAACACCATATATTTT.